Listed below are T cell receptor beta chains from one sample, sequenced in a study of blood T cell repertoires in COVID-19. Measured with immunoSEQ multiplex PCR; TCRdb has only the in-frame clones, and not every one. The sample comprises 90,000 to 120,000 clones, about three quarters of which are singletons, and roughly 4.3% rests with the top ten. Sequencing used peripheral blood. The receptors stem from a man between 65 and 85 years old with acute or convalescent COVID-19. Each CDR3 is given with its conserved first and last residue. Size is stated for part of the rows, as once, few or many counts, or as a class when the clone is expanded.

clone size	V gene	CDR3 length	J gene	CDR3 protein
-	TRBV18	15	TRBJ1-1	CASSPGTGEDTEAFF
-	TRBV12-3/TRBV12-4	11	TRBJ2-7	CASSASYEQYF
once	TRBV3-1/TRBV3-2	15	TRBJ2-7	CASSTRGRILGEQYF
-	TRBV7-3	14	TRBJ1-1	CASSFGVGDTEAFF
once	TRBV10-1	21	TRBJ1-6	CASSEPPPGTGFFRYNSPLHF
-	TRBV21-1	18	TRBJ1-5	CASSKRGTADECNQPQHF
-	TRBV9	16	TRBJ2-5	CASSGTSGGAGETQYF
-	TRBV6-5	14	TRBJ1-6	CASSRGQANSPLHF
-	TRBV10-2	14	TRBJ2-5	CASRTSGGEETQYF
-	TRBV6-1	17	TRBJ2-2	CASSGLAGGPNTGELFF
-	TRBV21-1	14	TRBJ1-2	CASSKVESNYGYTF
once	TRBV6-1	16	TRBJ1-2	CASSEGSGARGYGYTF
few	TRBV10-3	13	TRBJ1-1	CAIRAGGGTEAFF
few	TRBV5-1	13	TRBJ1-2	CASTPSQGSGYTF
-	TRBV7-8	16	TRBJ2-3	CASSGRDSHVTNTQYF
-	TRBV3-1/TRBV3-2	15	TRBJ2-5	CASSQGHRSQETQYF
few	TRBV18	18	TRBJ2-7	CASSLEVIWRGRRDEQYF
-	TRBV29-1	14	TRBJ2-1	CSVDGTHLYNEQFF
-	TRBV5-1	15	TRBJ2-1	CASSLFTGGENEQFF
-	TRBV29-1	14	TRBJ2-4	CSVVNSLAKNIQYF
few	TRBV19	18	TRBJ2-7	CASSIFPFNRDQPYEQYF
-	TRBV3-1/TRBV3-2	19	TRBJ2-5	CASSQGGTSGGGLQETQYF
-	TRBV7-3	16	TRBJ2-2	CASSSPQGSNTGELFF
-	TRBV12-3/TRBV12-4	13	TRBJ2-1	CASKSGGVNEQFF
few	TRBV3-1/TRBV3-2	14	TRBJ1-6	CASSQGEDYSPLHF
once	TRBV18	16	TRBJ1-5	CASSPLGQNSNQPQHF
-	TRBV12-3/TRBV12-4	12	TRBJ2-3	CASSKIADTQYF
-	TRBV27	13	TRBJ1-2	CASSQQGSGGYTF
once	TRBV6-5	14	TRBJ1-5	CASRGGQGNQPQHF
-	TRBV4-1	14	TRBJ1-2	CASSPDTDSWGYTF
-	TRBV13	14	TRBJ1-3	CASSFRQGGNTIYF
-	TRBV6-5	14	TRBJ1-5	CASSLPGGDQPQHF
-	TRBV9	16	TRBJ1-5	CASSEAGDEGNQPQHF
-	TRBV3-1/TRBV3-2	14	TRBJ1-3	CASSQGSSGNTIYF
-	TRBV5-5	15	TRBJ1-1	CASSLETGRDTEAFF
-	TRBV10-2	13	TRBJ1-6	CASSGDRDSPLHF
few	TRBV18	15	TRBJ1-2	CASSPTGAINYGYTF
-	TRBV12-3/TRBV12-4	13	TRBJ1-1	CASSLRGETEAFF
-	TRBV5-8	14	TRBJ2-3	CASSLGQFTDTQYF
-	TRBV19	14	TRBJ1-2	CASSSSGANYGYTF
-	TRBV18	15	TRBJ2-3	CASSLSGLDTDTQYF
-	TRBV6-5	16	TRBJ1-4	CASGFWASTTNEKLFF
-	TRBV6-1	14	TRBJ2-3	CASSDAAGTDTQYF
few	TRBV5-1	14	TRBJ2-7	CASSLGVRGLEQYF
once	TRBV5-1	15	TRBJ2-2	CASNHGRGGTGELFF
few	TRBV10-1	13	TRBJ2-1	CASSPPTDNEQFF